This T cell receptor (beta chain) was identified during a study of beta chain features in type 1 diabetes. Study conclusions and caveats: Moderate yet significant TCRB CDR3 shortening was seen in Type 1 diabetes patients in all four CD4+ subsets. Reads derived from cDNA could over-represent cells showing high TCR expression.

The whole isolated RNA underwent reverse transcription, so sequencing captured expressed TCRB transcripts. Average reads for naive, central memory and regulatory T cell samples were roughly 3.4 million. The table came from immunoSEQ multiplex PCR; TCRdb's copy has only in-frame clones and leaves some out. The data hold over 15,000 clones, with around two thirds observed a single time. About this clone itself: Its specificity is unknown.

Every donor had blood drawn once into heparin, around 120 mL on average. CDR1 SGDLS and CDR2 YYNGEE come from the germline V gene. The CDR3 loop spans 16 amino acids. V gave up 2 bases and J gave up 4 bases; unmatched junction bases: 8. Specimen: Tregs from blood. The gene calls are TRBV9 and TRBJ2-1, with TRBD1 identical over 8 bases. This sequence was found in a man aged 25 to 40 with type 1 diabetes. The CDR3 reads CASSVQTGALYNEQFF. The CDR3 bases are TGTGCCAGCAGCGTCCAGACAGGGGCGCTTTACAATGAGCAGTTCTTC. Complete variable domain (other parts from reference TRBV9 and TRBJ2-1): DSGVTQTPKHLITATGQRVTLRCSPRSGDLSVYWYQQSLDQGLQFLIQYYNGEERAKGNILERFSAQQFPDLHSELNLSSLELGDSALYFCASSVQTGALYNEQFFGPGTRLTVL.